These 21 T cell receptor beta chains were sequenced from one sample in a study of regulatory T cells in long-lasting Graves disease. Time point of the sample: newly diagnosed GD, antithyroid drugs for less than 3 months. PBMCs provided the RNA from which the TCR library was made. Investigators prepared the TCR beta libraries by applying iRepertoire HTBI primers and Arm-PCR of CDR3 regions. TCRdb reanalysed the multiplex PCR reads using MiXCR and keeps one entry per CDR3 protein. The sample carries 300,000 to 400,000 distinct CDR3 sequences, 15% to 19% recorded once. The sample was peripheral blood mononuclear cells (PBMCs), taken at new diagnosis, from a patient treated with antithyroid drugs. Receptors were obtained from a female donor with Graves disease.

This clonotype came up many times. At one end, the junction sequence differs from germline, possibly due to a read error. V gene TRBV7-8 combines with J gene TRBJ2-7, with 12 bases aligning to TRBD2. Germline assignment: CDR1 SGHVS and CDR2 FQNEAQ. CDR3 length equals 17 residues. The CDR3 here is CASSLWTSGIRPYEQHF. The CDR3 DNA follows: TGTGCCAGCAGCCTATGGACTAGCGGGATAAGACCCTACGAGCAGCACTTC.

The chain uses TRBV14 and TRBJ2-5; unclear D gene. The CDR3 is made up of 14 amino acids. With 1 base removed from V and 6 bases from J, the gap between germline ends came to 12 bases. Germline CDR1 and CDR2: SGHDN and FVKESK. The CDR3 is CASSQGYETKTQYF. The CDR3 nucleotides are TGTGCCAGCAGCCAAGGTTATGAGACAAAGACCCAGTACTTC.

This clonotype showed up many times. This chain uses TRBV9 with TRBJ2-7; 8 bases map to TRBD2. V lost 1 base to trimming and J lost 3 bases; unmatched junction nucleotides: 6. Germline V CDR1 and CDR2: SGDLS, YYNGEE. The CDR3 consists of 15 residues. The CDR3, as DNA: TGTGCCAGCAGCGTATCCAGCGGGAGTGGCTACGAGCAGTACTTC. This translates into CASSVSSGSGYEQYF.

Comments on this clonotype: This may be a read error, as it is one base from a much larger clone. Because it lacks the conserved phenylalanine or tryptophan at the end, this CDR3 is likely a read error. This chain joins TRBV13 and TRBJ1-1; TRBD1 might be the D (6 bases). The CDR3 contains 13 residues. The germline V and J ends were trimmed by 5 bases and 6 bases, with 13 bases remaining between them. Germline V lookup: CDR1 PRHDT, CDR2 FYEKMQ (reference sequence). The CDR3 DNA sequence: TGTGCCAGCAGCCCAAAGGGGGGGGCTGAAGCTTTCTTA. Amino acids: CASSPKGGAEAFL.

The gene calls are TRBV10-3 and TRBJ2-5; TRBD2 aligns across 15 bases. This CDR3 is 14 amino acids long. J gave up 10 bases and V 4 bases, and 4 bases lay outside the gene matches. The germline CDR1 and CDR2 sequences are ENHRY and SYGVKD. DNA of the CDR3: TGTGCCATCAGTGGGACTAGCGGGAGGGCTAACCAGTACTTC. As protein: CAISGTSGRANQYF.

The CDR3 DNA reads TGTGCCAGCAGCTTAGGTGTGGACATAAATCAGCCCCAGCATTTT. Its translation is CASSLGVDINQPQHF. This chain joins TRBV11-2 and TRBJ1-5, with D possibly TRBD1 on 5 matching bases. V was pared by 1 base and J by 4 bases, with 11 bases between. The V gene's germline CDR1 is SGHAT and CDR2 FQNNGV. The CDR3 contains 15 residues.

This chain links TRBV27 with TRBJ2-5; 13 nucleotides line up with TRBD2. The V gene's germline CDR1 is MNHEY and CDR2 SMNVEV (reference sequence). The CDR3 has 16 residues. J gave up 0 bases and V 4 bases, and 2 bases lay outside the gene matches. This chain's CDR3 is CASSSGLAGDQETQYF. The CDR3 nucleotides are TGTGCCAGCAGTTCCGGACTAGCGGGGGACCAAGAGACCCAGTACTTC.

This chain joins TRBV28 and TRBJ1-1; perhaps TRBD1 as D (5 bases). V dropped 5 bases and J dropped 2 bases, with 21 bases sitting between them. This CDR3 comprises 17 residues. Germline V gives CDR1 MDHEN, CDR2 SYDVKM. CDR3 coding DNA: TGTGCCAGCAGTACCGGGTGGGGGTGGCGGAGAAACACTGAAGCTTTCTTT. Translating it yields CASSTGWGWRRNTEAFF.

This clonotype was counted many times. The chain is built from TRBV4-2 and TRBJ2-3, with 8 bases that match TRBD2. CDR1 is LGHNA, CDR2 YNFKEQ, per germline. The CDR3 spans 17 residues. The trim removed 0 bases at V and 0 bases at J, leaving 5 bases unmatched. The CDR3 region is CASSQDFGLASTDTQYF. CDR3 DNA sequence: TGTGCCAGCAGCCAAGATTTCGGACTAGCTAGCACAGATACGCAGTATTTT.

Ten or more counts support this clonotype. The chain combines TRBV7-3 with TRBJ2-1; TRBD2 matches 11 bases. After removal of 4 bases from V and 8 bases from J, the junction contained 7 bases not matched to a gene. The CDR3 loop spans 15 amino acids. The V gene's germline CDR1 is SGHTA and CDR2 FQGTGA. CDR3 amino acids: CASSSPSGRLDEQFF. CDR3 nucleotides: TGTGCCAGCAGCTCCCCTAGCGGGAGGCTCGATGAGCAGTTCTTC.

This clonotype was detected ten times or more. The chain links TRBV2 to TRBJ2-2, with 9 bases matching TRBD2. The CDR3 runs 17 residues. Germline CDR1 is SNHLY and CDR2 is FYNNEI. Trimming at V came to 6 bases and at J to 3 bases, leaving 11 bases not matched to a gene. CDR3 sequence: CASRDLGGGADTGELFF. The CDR3 nucleotides read TGTGCCAGCAGGGACCTAGGCGGGGGGGCGGACACCGGGGAGCTGTTTTTT.

This clonotype was detected ten times or more. The rearrangement joins TRBV12-5 to TRBJ2-3, with D possibly TRBD2 on 5 matching bases. CDR3 length: 15 amino acids. Germline V lookup: CDR1 LGHNT, CDR2 FRNRAP. The ends were cut back, 5 bases at V and 2 bases at J, with 14 bases in the middle. The CDR3 bases are TGTGCTAGTGGTCCGGGGTCGACACCCACAGATACGCAGTATTTT. It yields the protein CASGPGSTPTDTQYF.

This clonotype has a count of ten or more. The rearrangement joins TRBV24-1 to TRBJ1-1, with no clear D. CDR1 and CDR2 (germline): KGHDR, SFDVKD. Deletions cut 8 bases from V and 6 bases from J, with 15 bases between. The length of the CDR3 is 13 residues. CDR3 sequence: CATTRPSPPEAFF. CDR3 DNA sequence: TGTGCCACCACCCGCCCCAGCCCCCCTGAAGCTTTCTTT.

This clonotype has a count of ten or more. The chain is built from TRBV29-1 and TRBJ2-7; 13 nucleotides agree with TRBD2. The CDR3 extends over 14 amino acids. The V gene's germline CDR1 is SQVTM and CDR2 ANQGSEA. The V gene end was trimmed by 4 bases and the J gene end by 6 bases; junction bases not matched to a gene: 6. The CDR3 DNA sequence: TGCAGCGTTGCCCGGACTAGCGGGAGTTCCGAGCAGTACTTC. Protein: CSVARTSGSSEQYF.

In this sample, this clonotype turned up a few times. The gene calls are TRBV5-1 and TRBJ1-2, with no clear D. Trimming stripped 4 bases from V and 6 bases from J, with 10 bases between. Germline V gene data show CDR1 as SGHRS and CDR2 as YFSETQ. This CDR3 region has 12 residues. CDR3 loop: CASSRTADGYTF. The CDR3 DNA follows: TGCGCCAGCAGCCGGACTGCAGATGGCTACACCTTC.

V gene TRBV10-2 combines with J gene TRBJ2-2; no clear D. The CDR3 contains 12 residues. Germline CDR1 and CDR2: WSHSY and SAAADI. Deletions cut 4 bases from V and 5 bases from J, with 5 bases between. The DNA of the CDR3 is TGCGCCAGCAGTGGGCCGACCGGGGAGCTGTTTTTT. Encoded protein: CASSGPTGELFF.

This chain uses TRBV16 with TRBJ1-5, with D perhaps TRBD1 (5 bases). This CDR3 has 15 amino acids. Trimming took off 10 bases at V and 3 bases at J, with 19 bases between the two ends. Germline lookup yields CDR1 KGHSY and CDR2 FQNENV. CDR3 DNA sequence: TGTGCCAACAGTATAACAGGAGCCTCCAATCAGCCCCAGCATTTT. Encoded protein: CANSITGASNQPQHF. Together with reference TRBV16 and TRBJ1-5, the CDR3 gives the full variable domain: GEEVAQTPKHLVRGEGQKAKLYCAPIKGHSYVFWYQQVLKNEFKFLISFQNENVFDETGMPKERFSAKCLPNSPCSLEIQATKLEDSAVYFCANSITGASNQPQHFGDGTRLSIL.

This clonotype was seen only a few times. A junction end diverges from the germline sequence, so it may reflect a read error. V usage is TRBV5-1 and J usage is TRBJ1-2; tentative D call: TRBD1 (5 bases). The CDR3 totals 17 residues. The V gene's germline CDR1 is SGHRS and CDR2 YFSETQ. CDR3 in DNA: TGCGTCAGCAGCTTAAAAGGCGGGCAGGGCGGATACTATGGCTACACCTTC. Protein sequence: CVSSLKGGQGGYYGYTF.

This clonotype came up many times. The chain joins TRBV6-2 or TRBV6-3 to TRBJ1-2; D unresolved. CDR3 length equals 14 residues. V was pared by 8 bases and J by 6 bases, with 19 bases between. The germline CDR1 and CDR2 sequences are MNHEY and SVGEGT. CDR3 loop: CASGSVRPGHGYTF. CDR3 sequence (DNA): TGTGCCAGCGGGTCTGTGCGGCCAGGACATGGCTACACCTTC.

This clonotype was observed many times. The chain employs TRBV4-1 and TRBJ2-2, with D possibly TRBD1 on 6 matching bases. This CDR3 comprises 16 residues. V gave up 1 base and J gave up 5 bases, with 14 bases separating them. From germline, CDR1 is MGHRA and CDR2 YSYEKL. DNA of the CDR3: TGCGCCAGCAGCCAAGGGCCAGAAAGGGGGACCGGGGAGCTGTTTTTT. Its translation is CASSQGPERGTGELFF.

This clonotype was observed many times. This sequence joins TRBV30 and TRBJ1-3; D remains unclear. V was trimmed by 0 bases and J by 9 bases, leaving 12 bases between them. This CDR3 has 13 residues. Germline lookup yields CDR1 GTSNPN and CDR2 SVGIG (reference sequence). CDR3 sequence: CAWSVGDSGTIYF. CDR3 nucleotides: TGTGCCTGGAGTGTCGGGGATTCGGGCACCATATATTTT.